This TCR beta chain was captured by sequencing in a study of T cell changes during pregnancy in multiple sclerosis. TCRdb's copy holds only in-frame clones and misses some; the assay was immunoSEQ multiplex PCR. The sample includes 35,000 to 50,000 clones, roughly nine tenths of them seen just once. The sequence was collected from a female donor with multiple sclerosis, enrolled in a pregnancy study. The sample was CD4+ T cells from peripheral blood mononuclear cells, taken after pregnancy.

CDR3 amino acids: CASSRDRESPGELFF. CDR3 bases: TGTGCCAGCTCACGGGACAGGGAGTCGCCCGGGGAGCTGTTTTTT. V is TRBV18 and J is TRBJ2-2; 9 nucleotides agree with TRBD1. This CDR3 is built from 15 residues. Germline values: CDR1 KGHSH, CDR2 LQKENI. Trimming took 4 bases from V and 6 from J; bases not matched to a gene: 6.